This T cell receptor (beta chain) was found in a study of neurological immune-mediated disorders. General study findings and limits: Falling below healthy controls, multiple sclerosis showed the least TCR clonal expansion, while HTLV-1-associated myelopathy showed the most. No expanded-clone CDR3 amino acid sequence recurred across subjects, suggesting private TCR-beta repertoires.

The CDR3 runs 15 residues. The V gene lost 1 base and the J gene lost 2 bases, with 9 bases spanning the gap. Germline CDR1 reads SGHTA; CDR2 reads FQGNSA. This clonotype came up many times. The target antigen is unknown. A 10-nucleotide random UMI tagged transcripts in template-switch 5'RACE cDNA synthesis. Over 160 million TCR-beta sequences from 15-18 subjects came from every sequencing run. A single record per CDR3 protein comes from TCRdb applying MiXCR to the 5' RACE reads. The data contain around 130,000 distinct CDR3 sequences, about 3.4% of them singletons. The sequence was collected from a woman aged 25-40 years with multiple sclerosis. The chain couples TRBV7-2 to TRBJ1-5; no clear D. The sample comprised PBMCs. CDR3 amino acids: CASSLDRTRNQPQHF. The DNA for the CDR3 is TGTGCCAGCAGCTTAGACAGAACTCGCAATCAGCCCCAGCATTTT.